These T cell receptor beta chains were read from a single sample in a study of shared clonotypes between healthy human individuals. Clones were read by immunoSEQ multiplex PCR, and TCRdb kept only the in-frame ones, dropping some. The sample records over a million clones, around 78% being singletons. Material: memory CD4+ T cells from PBMCs. Receptor source: a man between 18 and 35 years old in good health. Some clones in this sample may be carry-over from other donors' samples. CDR3s include the opening cysteine and the closing phenylalanine or tryptophan. A D gene is named only where the DNA matches it firmly. Size is stated for part of the rows, as once, few or many counts, or as a class when the clone is expanded.

J	V	size	D	CDR3	DNA
TRBJ2-2	TRBV7-8	.	TRBD1	CASSSYLQGAGGELFF	TGTGCCAGCAGCTCGTACCTCCAGGGGGCGGGCGGGGAGCTGTTTTTT
TRBJ1-4	TRBV5-1	.	.	CASSLAANSGAKLFF	TGCGCCAGCAGCTTGGCCGCGAATTCTGGCGCAAAACTGTTTTTT
TRBJ1-5	TRBV6-5	.	.	CASSPRGYRNQPQHF	TGTGCCAGCAGTCCCAGGGGTTATCGCAATCAGCCCCAGCATTTT
TRBJ1-4	TRBV5-4	many	TRBD1	CASSLGGGQLFF	TGTGCCAGCAGCTTGGGAGGGGGCCAACTGTTTTTT
TRBJ2-6	TRBV29-1	.	.	CSVVEALGFGANVLTF	TGCAGCGTCGTTGAAGCGTTAGGGTTTGGGGCCAACGTCCTGACTTTC
TRBJ2-2	TRBV9	.	.	CASGRSGDRTGELFF	TGTGCCAGCGGGCGAAGCGGGGACAGGACCGGGGAGCTGTTTTTT
TRBJ1-2	TRBV5-1	.	.	CASSRRADTGYNYGYTF	TGCGCCAGCAGCCGACGAGCAGATACAGGTTATAACTATGGCTACACCTTC
TRBJ2-1	TRBV19	.	.	CASSIGPSRTYNEQFF	TGTGCCAGTAGTATCGGTCCTAGCAGAACCTACAATGAGCAGTTCTTC
TRBJ2-7	TRBV4-2	.	TRBD2	CASSQDYPEAGPGEQYF	TGTGCCAGCAGCCAAGATTACCCCGAAGCGGGACCTGGGGAGCAGTACTTC
TRBJ2-3	TRBV4-2	.	.	CASSQDPRTDTQYF	TGTGCCAGCAGCCAAGATCCCCGCACAGATACGCAGTATTTT
TRBJ1-2	TRBV6-1	.	.	CASSETPGGPGYTF	TGTGCCAGCAGTGAAACCCCCGGGGGCCCGGGCTACACCTTC